Listed below are T cell receptor beta chains from one sample, sequenced in a study of blood T cells in healthy people across ages. A single record per CDR3 protein comes from TCRdb applying MiXCR to the 5' RACE reads. The sample has about 590,000 distinct CDR3 sequences, about 30% seen once; the top ten hold about 15%. The sample was blood. The receptors were sampled from a woman aged 80 or over in good health. The CDR3 runs from the conserved cysteine through the conserved F or W. Fields, in order: clone size, D gene, J gene, V gene, CDR3 DNA, CDR3 protein. The D gene is left open where the match is weak. Rows give clone size only sometimes, using once, few, many, or a class for an expanded clone.

>NA|TRBD2|TRBJ2-1|TRBV4-2
TGTGCCAGCATTACCGGGGGACTAGCGGGCCCGAGGTATGAGCAGTTCTTC
CASITGGLAGPRYEQFF
>few|NA|TRBJ1-3|TRBV29-1
TGCAGCGTTGAGACCGGCCCTGGAAACACCATATATTTT
CSVETGPGNTIYF
>many|NA|TRBJ2-5|TRBV7-9
TGTGCCAGCAGCCAGTCCTCATTTCAAGAGACCCAGTACTTC
CASSQSSFQETQYF
>few|NA|TRBJ1-4|TRBV5-1
TGCGCCAGCAGCTTGGGAGCAGGGTCTAATGAAAAACTGTTTTTT
CASSLGAGSNEKLFF
>NA|NA|TRBJ2-4|TRBV19
TGTGCCAGTAACACAGGGCTAGCCAAAAACATTCAGTACTTC
CASNTGLAKNIQYF
>many|NA|TRBJ1-2|TRBV28
TGTGCCAGCAGTTCGGACACGACCTTTTTGGGTGGCTACACCTTC
CASSSDTTFLGGYTF
>NA|TRBD1|TRBJ1-6|TRBV2
TGTGCCAGCAGTGTGGACAGGGGCGGCTCACCCCTCCACTTT
CASSVDRGGSPLHF
>many|TRBD2|TRBJ2-7|TRBV20-1
TGCAGTGCTAGTCTAGCGGGGGGTTCCAGGGGCGAGCAGTACTTC
CSASLAGGSRGEQYF
>NA|TRBD2|TRBJ2-7|TRBV15
TGTGCCACCAGCAGAGAGTGGCTCGCGGGGGGTACCTACGAGCAGTACTTC
CATSREWLAGGTYEQYF
>many|NA|TRBJ1-4|TRBV7-9
TGTGCCAGCAGCTTAGAGTTGCCAGCAACTAATGAAAAACTGTTTTTT
CASSLELPATNEKLFF
>many|TRBD1|TRBJ2-1|TRBV29-1
TGCAGCGTCGGACCCGGGACAGGGGTTTACAATGAGCAGTTCTTC
CSVGPGTGVYNEQFF
>few|NA|TRBJ1-1|TRBV7-8
TGTGCCAGCAGCTTAGCGGGGACGGTTTCGAACACTGAAGCTTTCTTT
CASSLAGTVSNTEAFF
>few|NA|TRBJ2-3|TRBV6-5
TGTGCCAGCAGTTACACTGGGACAAGAGTAGGTAGCACAGATACGCAGTATTTT
CASSYTGTRVGSTDTQYF
>once|TRBD1|TRBJ2-3|TRBV12-3/TRBV12-4
TGTGCCAGCAGTTTGCAGGGGGCAAGGGCAGATGCGGAGTATTTT
CASSLQGARADAEYF
>NA|NA|TRBJ1-1|TRBV7-6
TGTGCCAGCAGCTTAAAACACATGAACACTGAAGCTTTCTTT
CASSLKHMNTEAFF
>NA|NA|TRBJ1-1|TRBV27
TGTGCCAGCAGTCCCCTCAGGGAGAACGCTGAAGCTTTCTTT
CASSPLRENAEAFF
>few|NA|TRBJ1-3|TRBV21-1
TGTGCCAGCAGCAAAGTTGGTGGTAAAGGGGCCTTTGGAGGAAACACCATATATTTT
CASSKVGGKGAFGGNTIYF
>NA|NA|TRBJ2-1|TRBV20-1
TGCAGTGCTAGAGGGGGGGAAGTGGGTTACAATGAGCAGTTCTTC
CSARGGEVGYNEQFF
>few|TRBD1|TRBJ2-7|TRBV30
TGTGCCTGGAGACCTTTCCGGGACAGGGTGCCCTACGAGCAGTACTTC
CAWRPFRDRVPYEQYF
>few|NA|TRBJ1-1|TRBV5-1
TGCGCCAGCAGCGGGTCCAGGAACACTGAAGCTTTCTTT
CASSGSRNTEAFF
>NA|NA|TRBJ2-3|TRBV4-1
TGCGCCAGCAGCCAGGGGGGGGGCAGGCGGCATCACACAGATACGCAGTATTTT
CASSQGGGRRHHTDTQYF
>many|NA|TRBJ1-1|TRBV5-1
TGCGCCAGCAGCTTGGCCGTTCAGCAGTGGTCTGAAGCTTTCTTT
CASSLAVQQWSEAFF
>few|NA|TRBJ2-3|TRBV6-5
TGTGCCAGCAGTCCCCCGGCCGCGGGGCCTCACACAGATACGCAGTATTTT
CASSPPAAGPHTDTQYF
>many|NA|TRBJ1-1|TRBV5-1
TGCGCCAGCAGCTTGGCCTCTTTTGCGCTGGGCACTGAAGCTTTCTTT
CASSLASFALGTEAFF
>few|NA|TRBJ1-1|TRBV7-9
TGTGCCAGCAGCTCGTCAGGAGGGCGGGAAGCTTTCTTT
CASSSSGGREAFF
>few|TRBD1|TRBJ1-1|TRBV5-1
TGCGCCAGCGTCCCTATCCGGACAGGGAAAGGGGCTGAAGCTTTCTTT
CASVPIRTGKGAEAFF
>NA|NA|TRBJ1-1|TRBV2
TGTGCCAGCGAAGTTGAGACGAACACTGAAGCTTTCTTT
CASEVETNTEAFF
>NA|NA|TRBJ1-1|TRBV18
TGTGCCAGCTCACCGTACGGGGACCATGCGTACACTGAAGCTTTCTTT
CASSPYGDHAYTEAFF
>NA|NA|TRBJ1-5|TRBV7-9
TGTGCCAGCACCTCCTCCGGGGCAGGGAGTAATCAGCCCCAGCATTTT
CASTSSGAGSNQPQHF
>many|TRBD1|TRBJ1-2|TRBV20-1
TGCAGTGCTATCGCGGGACAGGGAGACTATGGCTACACCTTC
CSAIAGQGDYGYTF
>once|TRBD1|TRBJ2-1|TRBV29-1
TGCAGCGTAAACAGGGGATTATACAATGAGCAGTTCTTC
CSVNRGLYNEQFF
>many|NA|TRBJ2-5|TRBV7-9
TGTGCCAGCAGACTTGGACAGTACCAAGAGACCCAGTACTTC
CASRLGQYQETQYF
>medium-sized|NA|TRBJ2-7|TRBV4-2
TGTGCCAGCAGCCAAGGAAATGGTGTTAAGCAGTACTTC
CASSQGNGVKQYF
>NA|TRBD1|TRBJ1-2|TRBV10-2
TGCGCCACCATCGACAGGGATGGCTACACCTTC
CATIDRDGYTF
>many|NA|TRBJ2-5|TRBV20-1
TGCAGTGCTAGAGCCTTCCTGGGGGCGAGGGAGACCCAGTACTTC
CSARAFLGARETQYF
>NA|NA|TRBJ1-5|TRBV30
TGTGCCTGGAGTGTCCCCTCTCAGCCCCAGCATTTT
CAWSVPSQPQHF
>many|TRBD1|TRBJ1-2|TRBV5-4
TGTGCCAGCAGCCCAGGACAGGGTCTTCACTATGGCTACACCTTC
CASSPGQGLHYGYTF